This T cell receptor beta chain was obtained from a study of early T cells in non-severe SARS-CoV-2 infection. The library protocol tagged individual cDNA molecules with unique molecular identifiers. Using its own MiXCR run on the 5' RACE reads, TCRdb lists one record per CDR3 protein. The sample lists roughly 55,000 distinct CDR3 sequences; 15% were seen once. The CDR3 spans 12 residues. V was clipped by 2 bases and J by 4 bases, with 8 bases between them. Germline values: CDR1 DFQATT, CDR2 SNEGSKA (reference sequence). This receptor was taken from an adult who was a healthcare worker with PCR-confirmed SARS-CoV-2 infection or an uninfected control (not recorded which). This chain joins TRBV20-1 and TRBJ2-5; D is uncertain. The material sequenced was whole blood, taken at baseline. CDR3 nucleotide sequence: TGCAGTGCTAGACCGTTATCAGAGACCCAGTACTTC. Residues: CSARPLSETQYF.